The 2 T cell receptor beta chains below were found in one sample sequenced in a study of vaccination and CD4 T cells after COVID-19. Regarding treatment: 10-day PBMC culture with coronavirus spike peptide pools or control peptides (ViraFEST assay). No cognate antigen is known for these TCRs. Cultured CD4+ T cells had their DNA profiled by the Oncomine TCR Beta short-read assay. From the PCR reads, TCRdb called clonotypes with MiXCR, one entry per CDR3 protein. The repertoire holds some 20,000 distinct CDR3 sequences, with roughly 29% as singletons. The sample consisted of cultured CD4+ T cells from blood. The receptors derive from a human donor with COVID-19.

This clonotype has a single count. This sequence joins TRBV19 and TRBJ1-4; a weak D match, TRBD1 (5 bases). Trimming stripped 2 bases from V and 6 bases from J, with 13 bases between. The CDR3 covers 15 residues. Germline CDR1 LNHDA, CDR2 SQIVND (reference sequence). CDR3 nucleotides: TGTGCCAGTAGTATAAGTTCGGGACGGGATGAAAAACTGTTTTTT. Protein sequence: CASSISSGRDEKLFF.

This clonotype is medium-sized in the sample. This rearrangement joins TRBV6-1 to TRBJ1-1; D is unresolved. Germline V gene sequence: CDR1 MNHNS, CDR2 SASEGT. The CDR3 loop spans 12 amino acids. V shed 5 bases and J shed 5 bases, with 9 bases lying between them. The CDR3 bases are TGTGCCAGCAGTCCCCCCGGGACTGAAGCTTTCTTT. The encoded protein is CASSPPGTEAFF.